This TCR beta chain was profiled in a study of blood T cell repertoires in COVID-19. Study-level background: Both acute and convalescent COVID-19 samples were obtained from the United States, Italy and Spain. Sample material is recorded as cDNA or gDNA derived from T cells, B-cell-depleted T cells, or PBMCs.

The CDR3 is made up of 14 amino acids. V gave up 5 bases and J gave up 4 bases; unmatched junction bases: 4. Germline V lookup: CDR1 SGHVS, CDR2 FNYEAQ. Original data processing: Amplification of reference gene primers provided the estimated nucleated cell counts. Method: immunoSEQ multiplex PCR; TCRdb's copy keeps in-frame clones and lacks some. V, J and clone size reflect that table, while D and trimming were determined from the DNA. The sample shows about 140,000 clones, 79% of them seen only once. The sample was peripheral blood. The chain combines TRBV7-6 with TRBJ1-3; TRBD1 agrees at 8 bases. The sequence came from a man in his sixties with acute or convalescent COVID-19. CDR3 loop: CASSRDRSGNTIYF. The CDR3 coding sequence is TGTGCCAGCAGCCGGGACAGGTCCGGAAACACCATATATTTT.